The T cell receptor (beta chain) under discussion was sequenced for a study of T cell clonality in common variable immunodeficiency. This clone was detected only a few times. The antigen is undetermined. From the germline J gene comes the end of the CDR3, since the read stops 3 residues before it. Donors gave roughly 5 to 8 ml heparinized peripheral whole blood. Per the germline V gene, CDR1 is SGHRS and CDR2 is YFSETQ. The CDR3 covers 15 residues. Trimming stripped 4 bases from V and 0 bases from J, with 13 bases between. Study-level results: CVID subjects had higher TCRbeta clonality than healthy controls, most marked in about a third. The cause of increased CVID clonality remains unclear without subpopulation sequencing. In common variable immunodeficiency, TCR beta chains reportedly carried fewer deletions and N-nucleotide insertions.

Some clones are missing from TCRdb's copy, which holds only in-frame ones; the method was immunoSEQ multiplex PCR. The table records fewer than 60,000 clones without singletons, the ten largest covering about 2%. This TCR derives from a person between 18 and 75 years old in good health. This rearrangement joins TRBV5-1 to TRBJ2-5; tentative D call: TRBD1 (5 bases). Sequencing was done on a sample of peripheral blood mononuclear cells. Incomplete CDR3 DNA: TGCGCCAGCAGCCACAGGACGGTGTACCAAGAGACC. Translated, it gives CASSHRTVYQET. The entire CDR3 protein reads CASSHRTVYQETQYF.